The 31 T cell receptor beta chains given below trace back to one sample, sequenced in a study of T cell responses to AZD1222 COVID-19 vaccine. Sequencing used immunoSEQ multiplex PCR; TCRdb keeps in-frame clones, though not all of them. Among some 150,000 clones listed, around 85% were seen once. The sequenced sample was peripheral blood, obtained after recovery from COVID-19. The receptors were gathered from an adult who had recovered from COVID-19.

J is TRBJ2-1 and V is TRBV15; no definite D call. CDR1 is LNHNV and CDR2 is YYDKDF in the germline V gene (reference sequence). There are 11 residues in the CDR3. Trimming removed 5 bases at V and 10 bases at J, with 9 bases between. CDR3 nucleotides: TGTGCCACCAGCTCATCAAGCGAGCAGTTCTTC. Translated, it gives CATSSSSEQFF.

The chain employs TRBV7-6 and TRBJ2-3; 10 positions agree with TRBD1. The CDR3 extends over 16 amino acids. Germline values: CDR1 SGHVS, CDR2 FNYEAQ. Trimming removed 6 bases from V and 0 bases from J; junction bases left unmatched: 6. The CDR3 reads CASSSLGQGSTDTQYF. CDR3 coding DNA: TGTGCCAGCAGTTCCCTGGGACAGGGGAGCACAGATACGCAGTATTTT.

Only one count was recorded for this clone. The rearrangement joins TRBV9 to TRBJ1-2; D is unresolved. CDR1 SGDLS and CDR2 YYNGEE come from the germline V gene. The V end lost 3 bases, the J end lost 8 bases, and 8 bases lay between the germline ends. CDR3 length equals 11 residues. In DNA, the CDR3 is TGTGCCAGCAGCGCCCCTGGGGGCTACACCTTC. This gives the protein CASSAPGGYTF.

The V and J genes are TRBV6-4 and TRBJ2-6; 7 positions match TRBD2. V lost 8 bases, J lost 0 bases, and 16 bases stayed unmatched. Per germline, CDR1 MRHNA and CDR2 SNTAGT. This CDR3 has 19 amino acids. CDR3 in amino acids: CASRGRGGQKSSGANVLTF. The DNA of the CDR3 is TGTGCCAGCCGGGGTAGGGGAGGGCAGAAGAGCTCTGGGGCCAACGTCCTGACTTTC.

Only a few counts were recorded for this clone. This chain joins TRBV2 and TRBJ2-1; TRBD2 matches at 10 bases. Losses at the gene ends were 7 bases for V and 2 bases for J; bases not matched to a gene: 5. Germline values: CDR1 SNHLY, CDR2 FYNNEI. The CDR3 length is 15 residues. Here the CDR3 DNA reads TGTGCCAGCAAGCTGGGACTAGCGCCCTACAATGAGCAGTTCTTC. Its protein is CASKLGLAPYNEQFF.

CDR3 sequence (DNA): TGTGCCATCAGTGAGTCTATGGGCGGGGTCGAGACCCAGTACTTC. It is translated as CAISESMGGVETQYF. V and J are TRBV10-3 and TRBJ2-5; D is perhaps TRBD2 (6 bases). This CDR3 contains 15 residues. Germline V lookup: CDR1 ENHRY, CDR2 SYGVKD. The V gene lost 0 bases and the J gene lost 5 bases, with 13 bases spanning the gap.

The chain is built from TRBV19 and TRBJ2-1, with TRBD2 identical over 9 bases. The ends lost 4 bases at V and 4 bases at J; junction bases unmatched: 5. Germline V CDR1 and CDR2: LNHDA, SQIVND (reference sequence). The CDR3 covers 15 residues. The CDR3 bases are TGTGCCAGTAGTAGCGCGGGAGGGCCTTACAATGAGCAGTTCTTC. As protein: CASSSAGGPYNEQFF.

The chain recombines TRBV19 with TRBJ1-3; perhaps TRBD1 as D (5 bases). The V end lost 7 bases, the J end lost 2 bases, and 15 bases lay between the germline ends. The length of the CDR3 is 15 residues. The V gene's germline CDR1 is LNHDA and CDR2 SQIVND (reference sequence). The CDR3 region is CASTPGGAAGNTIYF. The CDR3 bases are TGTGCCAGTACCCCTGGAGGGGCGGCTGGAAACACCATATATTTT.

CDR3 nucleotides: TGTGCCAGTACAGGACCGGGCCTCGGGCCCCACGAGCAGTACTTC. Protein product: CASTGPGLGPHEQYF. The chain uses TRBV28 and TRBJ2-7; a possible D gene is TRBD1 (5 bases). Germline CDR1 reads MDHEN; CDR2 reads SYDVKM. V dropped 9 bases and J dropped 5 bases, with 23 bases sitting between them. CDR3 length: 15 amino acids.

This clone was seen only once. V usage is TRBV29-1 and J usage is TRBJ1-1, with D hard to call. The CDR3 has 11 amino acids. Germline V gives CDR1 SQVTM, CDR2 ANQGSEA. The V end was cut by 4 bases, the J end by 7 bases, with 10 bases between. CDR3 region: CSVGDTGEAFF. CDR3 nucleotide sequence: TGCAGCGTTGGCGACACGGGTGAAGCTTTCTTT.

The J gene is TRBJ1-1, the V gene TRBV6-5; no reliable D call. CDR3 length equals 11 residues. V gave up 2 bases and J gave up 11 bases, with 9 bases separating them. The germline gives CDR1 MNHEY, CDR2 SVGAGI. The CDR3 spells CASSYGGKAFF. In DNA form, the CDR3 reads TGTGCCAGCAGTTACGGTGGCAAGGCTTTCTTT.

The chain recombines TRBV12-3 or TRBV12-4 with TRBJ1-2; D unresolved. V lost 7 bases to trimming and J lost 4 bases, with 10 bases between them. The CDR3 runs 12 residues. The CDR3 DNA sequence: TGTGCCAGCACCCCGGGCAGCTATGGCTACACCTTC. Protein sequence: CASTPGSYGYTF.

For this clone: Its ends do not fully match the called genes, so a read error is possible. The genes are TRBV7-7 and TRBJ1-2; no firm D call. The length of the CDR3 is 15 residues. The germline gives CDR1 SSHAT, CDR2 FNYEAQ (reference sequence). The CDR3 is CASSPLLYSDGGYTF. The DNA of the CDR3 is TGTGCTAGCAGCCCCCTCCTATACTCGGACGGTGGCTACACCTTC.

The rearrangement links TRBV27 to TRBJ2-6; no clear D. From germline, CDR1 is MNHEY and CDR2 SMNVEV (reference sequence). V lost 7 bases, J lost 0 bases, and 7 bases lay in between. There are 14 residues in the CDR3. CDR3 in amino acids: CASTHSSGANVLTF. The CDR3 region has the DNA TGTGCCAGCACCCACAGCTCTGGGGCCAACGTCCTGACTTTC.

The CDR3 here is CAASGRGLGETQYF. The CDR3 bases are TGTGCCGCATCCGGGCGGGGGTTAGGAGAGACCCAGTACTTC. J is TRBJ2-5 and V is TRBV7-9; the match to TRBD2 covers 7 bases. This CDR3 region has 14 residues. V shed 11 bases and J 4 bases; nucleotides not matched to a gene: 13. Per germline, CDR1 SEHNR and CDR2 FQNEAQ (reference sequence).

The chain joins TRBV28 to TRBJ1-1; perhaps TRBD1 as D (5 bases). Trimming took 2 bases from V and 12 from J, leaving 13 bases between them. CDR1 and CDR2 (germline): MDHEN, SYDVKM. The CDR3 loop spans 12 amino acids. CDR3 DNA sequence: TGTGCCAGCAGTTTACCAGGGATGAGGCCTTTCTTT. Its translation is CASSLPGMRPFF.

This CDR3 is CASSTHIRGAGAKNIQYF. The DNA for the CDR3 is TGTGCCAGTAGTACCCACATCCGGGGGGCGGGAGCCAAAAACATTCAGTACTTC. This chain uses TRBV19 with TRBJ2-4; a weak D match, TRBD2 (7 bases). The CDR3 is 18 amino acids. The germline gives CDR1 LNHDA, CDR2 SQIVND (reference sequence). V was shortened by 4 bases and J by 0 bases, with 19 bases between the two germline ends.

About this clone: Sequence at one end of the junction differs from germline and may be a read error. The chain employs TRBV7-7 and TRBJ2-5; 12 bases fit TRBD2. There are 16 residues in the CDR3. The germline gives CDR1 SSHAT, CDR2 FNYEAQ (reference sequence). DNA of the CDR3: TGTGCTAGCAGCCTCTGGACTAGCGGGAACCAAGAGACCCAGTACTTC. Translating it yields CASSLWTSGNQETQYF.

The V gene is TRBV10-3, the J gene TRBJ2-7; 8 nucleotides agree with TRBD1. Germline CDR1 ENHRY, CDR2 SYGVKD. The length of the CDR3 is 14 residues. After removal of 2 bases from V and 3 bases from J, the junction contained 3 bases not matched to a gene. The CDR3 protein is CAISERQGSYEQYF. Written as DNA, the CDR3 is TGTGCCATCAGTGAGCGACAGGGGAGCTACGAGCAGTACTTC.

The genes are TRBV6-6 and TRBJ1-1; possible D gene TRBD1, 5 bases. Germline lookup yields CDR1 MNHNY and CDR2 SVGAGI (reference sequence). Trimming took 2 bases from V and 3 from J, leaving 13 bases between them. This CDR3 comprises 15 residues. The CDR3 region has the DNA TGTGCCAGCAGTTACGGTCTCGGGGGAGACACTGAAGCTTTCTTT. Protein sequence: CASSYGLGGDTEAFF.

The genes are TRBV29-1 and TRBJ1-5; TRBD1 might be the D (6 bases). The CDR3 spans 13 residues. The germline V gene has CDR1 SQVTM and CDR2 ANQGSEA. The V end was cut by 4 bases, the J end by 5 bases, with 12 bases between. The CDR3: CSVAAGADQPQHF. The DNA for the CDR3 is TGCAGCGTTGCAGCAGGGGCTGATCAGCCCCAGCATTTT.

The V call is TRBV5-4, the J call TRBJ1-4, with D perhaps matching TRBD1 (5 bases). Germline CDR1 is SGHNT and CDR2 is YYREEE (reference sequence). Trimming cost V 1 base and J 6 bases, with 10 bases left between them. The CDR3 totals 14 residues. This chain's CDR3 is CASSLQGVDEKLFF. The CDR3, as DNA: TGTGCCAGCAGCTTGCAGGGTGTGGATGAAAAACTGTTTTTT.

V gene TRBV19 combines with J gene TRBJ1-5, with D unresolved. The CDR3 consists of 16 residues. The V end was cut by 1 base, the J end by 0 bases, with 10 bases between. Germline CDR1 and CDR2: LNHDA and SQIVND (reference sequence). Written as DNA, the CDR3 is TGTGCCAGTAGTATAGGTGGACGGATTAGCAATCAGCCCCAGCATTTT. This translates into CASSIGGRISNQPQHF.

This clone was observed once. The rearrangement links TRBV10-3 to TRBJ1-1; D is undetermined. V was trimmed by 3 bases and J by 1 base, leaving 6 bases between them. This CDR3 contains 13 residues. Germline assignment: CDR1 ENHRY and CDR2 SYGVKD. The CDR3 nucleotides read TGTGCCATCAGTGATCACGGGAACACTGAAGCTTTCTTT. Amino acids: CAISDHGNTEAFF.

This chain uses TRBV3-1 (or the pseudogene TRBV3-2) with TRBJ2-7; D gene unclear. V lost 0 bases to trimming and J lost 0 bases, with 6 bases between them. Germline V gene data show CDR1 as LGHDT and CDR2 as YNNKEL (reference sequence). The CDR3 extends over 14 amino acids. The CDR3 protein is CASSQDLVSYEQYF. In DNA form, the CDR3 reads TGTGCCAGCAGCCAAGATCTAGTCTCCTACGAGCAGTACTTC.

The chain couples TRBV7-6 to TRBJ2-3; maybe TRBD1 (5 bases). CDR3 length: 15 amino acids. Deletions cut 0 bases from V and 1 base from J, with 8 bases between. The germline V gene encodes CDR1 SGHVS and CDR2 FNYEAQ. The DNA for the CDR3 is TGTGCCAGCAGCTTAGCGTGGGGCGGCACAGATACGCAGTATTTT. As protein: CASSLAWGGTDTQYF.

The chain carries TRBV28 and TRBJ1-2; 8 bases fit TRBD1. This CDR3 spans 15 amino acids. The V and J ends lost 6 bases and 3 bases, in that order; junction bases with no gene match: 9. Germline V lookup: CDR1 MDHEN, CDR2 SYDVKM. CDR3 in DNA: TGTGCCAGCAGCCACATGGACAGGGTGGACTATGGCTACACCTTC. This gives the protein CASSHMDRVDYGYTF.

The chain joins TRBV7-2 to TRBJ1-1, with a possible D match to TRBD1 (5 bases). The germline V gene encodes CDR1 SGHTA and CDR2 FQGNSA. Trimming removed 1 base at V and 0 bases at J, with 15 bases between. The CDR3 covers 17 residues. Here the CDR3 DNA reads TGTACCAGCAGCTTAGTTGTCCCTTGGGGGATGAACACTGAAGCTTTCTTT. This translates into CTSSLVVPWGMNTEAFF.

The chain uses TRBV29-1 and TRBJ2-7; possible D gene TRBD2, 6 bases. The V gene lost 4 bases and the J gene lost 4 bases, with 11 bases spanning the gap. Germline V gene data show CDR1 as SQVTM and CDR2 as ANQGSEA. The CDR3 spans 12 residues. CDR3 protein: CSVGASEYEQYF. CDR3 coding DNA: TGCAGCGTTGGAGCTAGCGAGTACGAGCAGTACTTC.

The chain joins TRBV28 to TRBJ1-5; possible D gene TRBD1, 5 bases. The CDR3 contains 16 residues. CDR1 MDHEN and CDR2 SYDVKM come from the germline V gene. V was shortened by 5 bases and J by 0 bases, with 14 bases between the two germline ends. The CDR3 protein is CASSPFQGYSNQPQHF. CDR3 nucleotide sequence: TGTGCCAGCAGTCCCTTTCAGGGCTATAGCAATCAGCCCCAGCATTTT.

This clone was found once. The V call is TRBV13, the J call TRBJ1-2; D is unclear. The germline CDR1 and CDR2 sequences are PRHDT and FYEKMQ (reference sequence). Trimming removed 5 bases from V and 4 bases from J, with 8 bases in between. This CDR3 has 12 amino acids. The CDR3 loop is CASSGRGYGYTF. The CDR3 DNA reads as TGTGCCAGCAGCGGACGGGGCTATGGCTACACCTTC.